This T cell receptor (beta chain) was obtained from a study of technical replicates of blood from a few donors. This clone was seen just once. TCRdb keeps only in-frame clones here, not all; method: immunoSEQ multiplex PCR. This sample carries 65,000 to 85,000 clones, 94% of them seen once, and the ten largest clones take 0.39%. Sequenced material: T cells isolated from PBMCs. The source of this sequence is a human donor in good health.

CDR3 coding DNA: TGTGCCTGGAGTCGGTTTCAGGGGGACTTTGGGGCCAACGTCCTGACTTTC. Protein product: CAWSRFQGDFGANVLTF. The chain couples TRBV30 to TRBJ2-6, with D possibly matching TRBD1 (7 bases). This CDR3 contains 17 residues. CDR1 is GTSNPN, CDR2 SVGIG, per germline (reference sequence). V gave up 2 bases and J gave up 3 bases, with 17 bases separating them.